Below, 20 T cell receptor beta chains from the same sample are listed, as sequenced in a study of blood T cells in healthy people across ages. Together with a sample-barcoded 5' primer, a J-beta primer mix was included in a second PCR lasting about 7 to 11 cycles. TCRdb ran MiXCR on the 5' RACE reads and lists one entry per CDR3 protein. Of 1.5 million to 2 million distinct CDR3 sequences in the sample, about 49% were seen once. Sequencing input: blood. These receptor sequences come from a woman aged 35 to 49 in good health.

This rearrangement joins TRBV9 to TRBJ1-1; TRBD1 might be the D (6 bases). CDR1 is SGDLS and CDR2 is YYNGEE in the germline V gene. V was pared by 2 bases and J by 1 base, with 9 bases between. CDR3 length: 14 residues. The CDR3 DNA reads TGTGCCAGCAGCGTGGGACATCAGAACACTGAAGCTTTCTTT. This translates into CASSVGHQNTEAFF.

In its sample, this clonotype was seen many times. The V and J genes are TRBV29-1 and TRBJ2-5; D is unclear. Looked up from germline, CDR1 is SQVTM and CDR2 is ANQGSEA. The CDR3 loop spans 10 amino acids. V dropped 6 bases and J dropped 4 bases, with 6 bases sitting between them. The CDR3 protein is CSVGLETQYF. The CDR3, as DNA: TGCAGCGTCGGATTAGAGACCCAGTACTTC.

The chain couples TRBV10-3 to TRBJ2-3, with 9 positions matching TRBD1. This CDR3 spans 20 amino acids. Germline CDR1 ENHRY, CDR2 SYGVKD. The J segment lost 6 bases and the V segment lost 2 bases, leaving 21 bases of the junction unmatched. CDR3 in amino acids: CAISEPGTGLPGVFVDTQYF. The CDR3 coding sequence is TGTGCCATCAGTGAGCCGGGGACAGGGCTCCCGGGGGTCTTTGTGGATACGCAGTATTTT.

This rearrangement joins TRBV9 to TRBJ2-1, with 9 bases that match TRBD2. Germline V CDR1 and CDR2: SGDLS, YYNGEE. Unmatched junction bases numbered 10, after V lost 4 bases and J lost 8 bases. The CDR3 totals 15 residues. CDR3 sequence (DNA): TGTGCCAGCAGCCTTCGGACTAGCGATAGGCATGAGCAGTTCTTC. It translates to CASSLRTSDRHEQFF. Full variable domain (outside the CDR3, taken from reference TRBV9 and TRBJ2-1): DSGVTQTPKHLITATGQRVTLRCSPRSGDLSVYWYQQSLDQGLQFLIQYYNGEERAKGNILERFSAQQFPDLHSELNLSSLELGDSALYFCASSLRTSDRHEQFFGPGTRLTVL.

This chain connects TRBV5-1 to TRBJ2-1, with D tentatively TRBD1 (5 bases). V dropped 0 bases and J dropped 3 bases, with 7 bases sitting between them. The germline CDR1 and CDR2 sequences are SGHRS and YFSETQ. CDR3 length: 14 residues. CDR3 protein: CASSLDRYYNEQFF. The CDR3, as DNA: TGCGCCAGCAGCTTGGACAGGTACTACAATGAGCAGTTCTTC. Full variable domain (remainder filled in from reference TRBV5-1 and TRBJ2-1): KAGVTQTPRYLIKTRGQQVTLSCSPISGHRSVSWYQQTPGQGLQFLFEYFSETQRNKGNFPGRFSGRQFSNSRSEMNVSTLELGDSALYLCASSLDRYYNEQFFGPGTRLTVL.

This clonotype was observed once. The rearrangement joins TRBV5-1 to TRBJ2-7; TRBD1 aligns across 9 bases. The DNA end is more similar to TRBJ2-5, so the J call may be wrong. CDR1 is SGHRS, CDR2 YFSETQ, per germline. CDR3 length: 17 amino acids. For the CDR3, the DNA is TGCGCCAGCAGCTTGGGTGGAGCGGGACAGGGTATCGAGACCCAGTACTTC. Translating gives CASSLGGAGQGIETQYF.

The chain carries TRBV10-3 and TRBJ1-6; D uncertain. This CDR3 region has 15 residues. Germline assignment: CDR1 ENHRY and CDR2 SYGVKD. V was cut by 6 bases and J by 5 bases, with 14 bases left in between. For the CDR3, the DNA is TGTGCCATCAGCCCCGGACGATCCCATAATTCACCCCTCCACTTT. Protein sequence: CAISPGRSHNSPLHF.

The chain is built from TRBV12-3 or TRBV12-4 and TRBJ1-2, with no clear D. The CDR3 sequence is 15 residues long. The V end was cut by 2 bases, the J end by 0 bases, with 10 bases between. The CDR3 coding sequence is TGTGCCAGCAGTTTACAGCAGGAACCTAACTATGGCTACACCTTC. Amino acids: CASSLQQEPNYGYTF.

The J gene is TRBJ2-3, the V gene TRBV7-9, with 8 bases identical to TRBD1. The CDR3 loop spans 15 amino acids. CDR1 is SEHNR and CDR2 is FQNEAQ in the germline V gene (reference sequence). V shed 6 bases and J 5 bases; nucleotides not matched to a gene: 10. The CDR3 loop reads CASRMGQAEGDTQYF. DNA of the CDR3: TGTGCCAGCAGGATGGGACAGGCCGAGGGAGATACGCAGTATTTT. The variable domain in full, with the rest retrieved from reference TRBV7-9 and TRBJ2-3, is DTGVSQNPRHKITKRGQNVTFRCDPISEHNRLYWYRQTLGQGPEFLTYFQNEAQLEKSRLLSDRFSAERPKGSFSTLEIQRTEQGDSAMYLCASRMGQAEGDTQYFGPGTRLTVL.

This rearrangement joins TRBV7-3 to TRBJ2-1, with D unclear. The CDR3 has 15 residues. CDR1 is SGHTA, CDR2 FQGTGA, per germline. V was cut by 7 bases and J by 6 bases, with 19 bases left in between. For the CDR3, the DNA is TGTGCCAGCAACTTGGGTAGAGACATTGGCAATGAGCAGTTCTTC. Encoded protein: CASNLGRDIGNEQFF.

This clonotype has just a few counts. The chain is built from TRBV27 and TRBJ2-1, with TRBD2 identical over 13 bases. The CDR3 is made up of 16 amino acids. Germline-derived CDR1 and CDR2 are MNHEY and SMNVEV (reference sequence). With 8 bases clipped from V and 3 bases from J, the junction kept 7 bases outside the gene matches. CDR3 DNA: TGTGCCAGCCTCGGGACTAGCGGGGCTGTCTACAATGAGCAGTTCTTC. This gives the protein CASLGTSGAVYNEQFF.

This clonotype was recorded many times. The rearrangement uses TRBV29-1 and TRBJ2-7; possibly TRBD1 or TRBD2 for D (5 bases each). The germline gives CDR1 SQVTM, CDR2 ANQGSEA. The CDR3 loop spans 12 amino acids. Trimming pared 4 bases from V and 5 bases from J, leaving 12 bases between. CDR3 sequence: CSVVQGPNEQYF. The DNA of the CDR3 is TGCAGCGTTGTTCAGGGACCTAACGAGCAGTACTTC.

The rearrangement links TRBV15 to TRBJ1-5; 8 nucleotides agree with TRBD1. Germline trimming cut 4 bases from V and 5 bases from J; bases unmatched to any gene: 10. Germline V gene sequence: CDR1 LNHNV, CDR2 YYDKDF (reference sequence). The CDR3 is made up of 16 amino acids. This CDR3 is CATSTLDRGDYQPQHF. The CDR3 DNA reads TGTGCCACCAGCACCCTCGACAGGGGAGACTATCAGCCCCAGCATTTT.

The J gene is TRBJ1-2, the V gene TRBV28; 8 nucleotides line up with TRBD1. Trimming cost V 8 bases and J 0 bases; bases outside gene matches: 14. The CDR3 is 17 residues long. CDR1 is MDHEN, CDR2 SYDVKM, per germline. The CDR3 DNA reads as TGTGCCAGCGGGGATGTGGGACAGGCCCTAGCTAACTATGGCTACACCTTC. Translation gives CASGDVGQALANYGYTF.

The rearrangement links TRBV12-3 or TRBV12-4 to TRBJ2-7; 7 bases agree with TRBD1. This CDR3 is 15 amino acids long. Losses at the gene ends were 5 bases for V and 3 bases for J; bases not matched to a gene: 10. CDR3 in DNA: TGTGCCAGCAGTGACTCAAAGGGGGCCGACTACGAGCAGTACTTC. It specifies CASSDSKGADYEQYF.

This clonotype was seen many times. V is TRBV12-3 or TRBV12-4 and J is TRBJ1-2; TRBD1 is a possible D gene (6 bases). The ends were cut back, 2 bases at V and 4 bases at J, with 8 bases in the middle. CDR3 length: 13 amino acids. The DNA for the CDR3 is TGTGCCAGCAGTTTAAGGGGGGGCTATGGCTACACCTTC. It translates to CASSLRGGYGYTF.

With regard to this clonotype: One end of the junction varies from germline; a read error may be responsible. V usage is TRBV28 and J usage is TRBJ1-5, with 7 bases matching TRBD1. The CDR3 totals 17 residues. From germline, CDR1 is MDHEN and CDR2 SYDVKM. CDR3 sequence (DNA): TGTGCCAGCGGTTTTTCCATGACAGGGAGTAGCAATCAGCCCCAGCATTTT. Residues: CASGFSMTGSSNQPQHF. The full variable domain, completed using reference TRBV28 and TRBJ1-5, is DVKVTQSSRYLVKRTGEKVFLECVQDMDHENMFWYRQDPGLGLRLIYFSYDVKMKEKGDIPEGYSVSREKKERFSLILESASTNQTSMYLCASGFSMTGSSNQPQHFGDGTRLSIL.

This clonotype was detected only a few times. The chain uses TRBV4-1 and TRBJ2-5; 9 positions agree with TRBD1. Losses at the gene ends were 4 bases for V and 11 bases for J; bases not matched to a gene: 11. In germline, CDR1 is MGHRA, CDR2 YSYEKL. The CDR3 consists of 14 residues. CDR3 loop: CASSPGQGVREQYF. CDR3 sequence (DNA): TGCGCCAGCAGCCCGGGACAGGGAGTTAGGGAGCAGTACTTC.

The chain employs TRBV7-2 and TRBJ2-1, with D possibly being TRBD1 or TRBD2 (5 bases each). V lost 1 base to trimming and J lost 7 bases, with 17 bases between them. CDR1 is SGHTA, CDR2 FQGNSA, per germline. The CDR3 is 16 residues long. The DNA for the CDR3 is TGTGCCAGCAGCTTAGGGGGGACCCGCATTGGGAATGAGCAGTTCTTC. It translates to CASSLGGTRIGNEQFF.

J is TRBJ2-7 and V is TRBV7-8, with 10 nucleotides matching TRBD1. Germline loops: CDR1 SGHVS, CDR2 FQNEAQ. This CDR3 contains 16 residues. V lost 1 base and J lost 1; bases outside the gene matches: 4. CDR3 residues: CASSLVAGQGSYEQYF. The CDR3 DNA reads TGTGCCAGCAGCTTAGTGGCGGGACAGGGGTCCTACGAGCAGTACTTC.